This TCR beta chain emerged from a study of cytomegalovirus exposure and HLA in healthy donors. Assay used: immunoSEQ multiplex PCR; TCRdb lists only in-frame clones, some missing. The sample has over 110,000 clones; around nine tenths are singletons. Per germline, CDR1 LNHDA and CDR2 SQIVND (reference sequence). The CDR3 is 15 residues long. Trimming at V came to 6 bases and at J to 6 bases, leaving 13 bases not matched to a gene. The genes are TRBV19 and TRBJ1-2, with 7 bases aligning to TRBD1. Sample: PBMCs. This TCR was recovered from a man in his late teens or twenties in good health and CMV-seropositive. The CDR3, as DNA: TGTGCCAGTAGCCCTGTAGGGACAGTCCTTAATGGCTACACCTTC. Protein sequence: CASSPVGTVLNGYTF.